The TCR beta chain described here comes from a study of T-cell reconstitution after alpha-beta-depleted transplantation in children. General observations from the study: Several hundred rapidly expanded clones from non-depleted graft cells reportedly supplied alpha-beta T cells about two months post-transplant. From surviving recipient T cells and thymic progenitors came the high day-60 TCRbeta diversity observed in some patients.

Unique molecular identifiers were used in preparing the TCRbeta library. TCRdb used MiXCR to reprocess the PCR reads, holding one entry per CDR3 protein. The sample shows a few hundred thousand distinct CDR3 sequences, 20% to 30% of them seen only once. In its sample, this clonotype was seen a few times. What it binds is not known. The germline V and J ends were trimmed by 4 bases and 8 bases, with 10 bases remaining between them. The CDR3 runs to 12 residues. Germline lookup yields CDR1 SGHRS and CDR2 YFSETQ. The source was PBMCs, mostly from graft donor cells, collected 180 days after TCRalphabeta/CD19-depleted stem cell transplant. This TCR was sampled from a male patient younger than 18 who had a stem cell transplant for acute lymphoblastic leukemia, so the T cells may come from the graft donor. The J gene is TRBJ2-1, the V gene TRBV5-1; D gene uncertain. CDR3 sequence: CASSRNWDEQFF. CDR3 DNA sequence: TGCGCCAGCAGCCGGAATTGGGATGAGCAGTTCTTC. The full variable domain, in which reference TRBV5-1 and TRBJ2-1 provide the parts outside the CDR3, is KAGVTQTPRYLIKTRGQQVTLSCSPISGHRSVSWYQQTPGQGLQFLFEYFSETQRNKGNFPGRFSGRQFSNSRSEMNVSTLELGDSALYLCASSRNWDEQFFGPGTRLTVL.